The rows below give T cell receptor beta chains drawn from one sample of a study of spatial heterogeneity in lung cancer. TCRdb independently ran MiXCR on the 5' RACE reads; one entry per CDR3 protein. The repertoire has approximately 3,400 distinct CDR3 sequences, under 10% of them found once; the top ten carry about 16%. Sample: lung tumor tissue, taken at surgery. These receptors came from a male donor with early-stage non-small cell lung cancer. Both conserved end residues are part of each CDR3. Fields, in order: V gene, J gene, clone size, CDR3 length, CDR3 protein. Not all rows give a size; the values are once, few, many and, for expanded clones, a class.

V gene: TRBV5-1
J gene: TRBJ2-5
clone size: -
CDR3 length: 13
CDR3 protein: CASSLTIQETQYF

V gene: TRBV14
J gene: TRBJ2-7
clone size: medium-sized
CDR3 length: 14
CDR3 protein: CASSHLQGFNEQYF

V gene: TRBV20-1
J gene: TRBJ2-6
clone size: few
CDR3 length: 19
CDR3 protein: CSARDGTSGGTSGANVLTF

V gene: TRBV28
J gene: TRBJ2-1
clone size: many
CDR3 length: 14
CDR3 protein: CASSLPSGRGGQFF

V gene: TRBV20-1
J gene: TRBJ2-1
clone size: medium-sized
CDR3 length: 15
CDR3 protein: CSARDPQRGGDEQFF

V gene: TRBV3-1
J gene: TRBJ2-5
clone size: medium-sized
CDR3 length: 13
CDR3 protein: CASSPGTEETQYF

V gene: TRBV10-3
J gene: TRBJ1-2
clone size: many
CDR3 length: 16
CDR3 protein: CAISARQVEGRDGYTF

V gene: TRBV6-2/TRBV6-3
J gene: TRBJ2-7
clone size: medium-sized
CDR3 length: 15
CDR3 protein: CASSYKVGGVNEQYF

V gene: TRBV5-1
J gene: TRBJ2-3
clone size: many
CDR3 length: 14
CDR3 protein: CASSLREHPDTQYF

V gene: TRBV20-1
J gene: TRBJ2-7
clone size: medium-sized
CDR3 length: 13
CDR3 protein: CSAGDRSSYEQYF

V gene: TRBV7-3
J gene: TRBJ1-1
clone size: medium-sized
CDR3 length: 15
CDR3 protein: CASSLIGGTNTEAFF

V gene: TRBV5-1
J gene: TRBJ2-7
clone size: many
CDR3 length: 14
CDR3 protein: CASGSGGPAYEQYF

V gene: TRBV5-1
J gene: TRBJ2-7
clone size: medium-sized
CDR3 length: 14
CDR3 protein: CASGTGLSSYEQYF

V gene: TRBV6-2/TRBV6-3
J gene: TRBJ1-1
clone size: medium-sized
CDR3 length: 16
CDR3 protein: CASSYVAGGWGTEAFF

V gene: TRBV7-2
J gene: TRBJ2-3
clone size: medium-sized
CDR3 length: 15
CDR3 protein: CASSLQTPSTDTQYF

V gene: TRBV7-7
J gene: TRBJ2-6
clone size: many
CDR3 length: 16
CDR3 protein: CASSRQAFSGANVLTF

V gene: TRBV24-1
J gene: TRBJ2-3
clone size: medium-sized
CDR3 length: 15
CDR3 protein: CATRARGGATDTQYF

V gene: TRBV30
J gene: TRBJ2-3
clone size: medium-sized
CDR3 length: 13
CDR3 protein: CAWTSPGTDTQYF

V gene: TRBV20-1
J gene: TRBJ2-5
clone size: medium-sized
CDR3 length: 13
CDR3 protein: CSAIDRGQETQYF